The entry that follows covers one T cell receptor beta chain sequence. A junction end diverges from the germline sequence, so it may reflect a read error. TCRdb recomputed calls from the PCR reads with MiXCR, one row per CDR3 protein. The table shows approximately 25,000 distinct CDR3 sequences, with roughly 50% occurring only once. This sample stems from a study of CD4 and CD8 cells across lung adenocarcinoma regions. The patients had localized lung adenocarcinoma, a non-small cell subtype. The receptor's source is a male donor with lung adenocarcinoma. The CD4 and CD8 labels of this study may be unreliable. Source material: CD8+ T cells from the center of a lung tumor.

The CDR3 bases are TGTGCCAGCAGGGTAGTGGGAGGCAAAAATACTCAGTATTTC. Amino acid sequence: CASRVVGGKNTQYF. This sequence joins TRBV6-1 and TRBJ2-4; TRBD2 is a possible D gene (6 bases). CDR3 length: 14 amino acids. Germline CDR1 is MNHNS and CDR2 is SASEGT.